This T cell receptor (beta chain) was identified in a study of T cell responses to AZD1222 COVID-19 vaccine. Repertoires were generated with immunoSEQ multiplex PCR, while TCRdb's copy carries only in-frame clones and drops some. The sample yields 150,000 to 180,000 clones, about 87% seen once. The receptor's source is an adult in good health. The sequencing here drew on peripheral blood, taken on day 0 of AZD1222 vaccination.

The CDR3 sequence: CASSSPGTGVSEQYF. CDR3 bases: TGTGCCAGCAGTTCCCCGGGAACCGGGGTGAGCGAGCAGTACTTC. V and J are TRBV6-6 and TRBJ2-7; TRBD2 is a possible D gene (5 bases). V lost 4 bases to trimming and J lost 6 bases, with 19 bases between them. CDR1 and CDR2 from the germline V gene are MNHNY and SVGAGI (reference sequence). This CDR3 has 15 residues.